These 3 T cell receptor beta chains were sequenced from one sample in a study of STAT5B mutations in CD4+ large granular lymphocyte leukemia. Produced via immunoSEQ multiplex PCR; TCRdb's table is partial and in-frame only. The sample contains about 45,000 clones, about 86% of which appear only once. Material for sequencing was CD4+ T cells from blood buffy coats. Source of these receptors: a human donor in good health.

The genes are TRBV11-2 and TRBJ2-2; D is ambiguous. The CDR3 loop spans 15 amino acids. Trimming removed 1 base at V and 4 bases at J, with 10 bases between. Germline values: CDR1 SGHAT, CDR2 FQNNGV. The CDR3 DNA reads TGTGCCAGCAGCTTAGTAATAGTTCGCACCGGGGAGCTGTTTTTT. Its protein product is CASSLVIVRTGELFF.

The chain is built from TRBV7-9 and TRBJ1-2; 8 nucleotides match TRBD1. Trimming took 6 bases from V and 1 from J; bases not matched to a gene: 4. Germline assignment: CDR1 SEHNR and CDR2 FQNEAQ (reference sequence). The CDR3 is 14 residues long. CDR3 sequence (DNA): TGTGCCAGCAGTAAGACAGGGGTTAACTATGGCTACACCTTC. The encoded protein is CASSKTGVNYGYTF.

The chain carries TRBV10-3 and TRBJ1-2; maybe TRBD1 (6 bases). Trimming removed 6 bases at V and 8 bases at J, with 16 bases between. The CDR3 is 13 amino acids. Germline lookup yields CDR1 ENHRY and CDR2 SYGVKD. The CDR3 nucleotides read TGTGCCATCAGCGAGGGGGGGATCGGCGGCTACACCTTC. Residues: CAISEGGIGGYTF.